The T cell receptor beta chain described here comes from a study of cytomegalovirus exposure and HLA in healthy donors. Study-level results: Investigators reported some 150 TCR beta chains as tied to cytomegalovirus. A few chains linked to CMV were shown in vitro to be specific for CMV antigens.

About this clone: Its specificity is not known.

This CDR3 contains 14 residues. Deletions cut 3 bases from V and 1 base from J, with 11 bases between. The germline CDR1 and CDR2 sequences are SGDLS and YYNGEE. Libraries were prepared by immunoSEQ multiplex PCR; TCRdb keeps only in-frame clonotypes and omits some of them. This table has some 87,000 clones, around 96% appearing once. The donors were part of the validation cohort, which consisted of roughly 120 subjects and was separate from the first cohort of roughly 620 subjects. V is TRBV9 and J is TRBJ2-7; possibly TRBD2 for D (5 bases). This receptor was taken from a woman aged 18-29 years in good health and CMV-seronegative. Sequences were obtained from PBMCs. CDR3 coding DNA: TGTGCCAGCAGCGCCTCTCCGGGATCCTACGAGCAGTACTTC. The encoded protein is CASSASPGSYEQYF. Full variable domain (rest looked up from reference TRBV9 and TRBJ2-7): DSGVTQTPKHLITATGQRVTLRCSPRSGDLSVYWYQQSLDQGLQFLIQYYNGEERAKGNILERFSAQQFPDLHSELNLSSLELGDSALYFCASSASPGSYEQYFGPGTRLTVT.